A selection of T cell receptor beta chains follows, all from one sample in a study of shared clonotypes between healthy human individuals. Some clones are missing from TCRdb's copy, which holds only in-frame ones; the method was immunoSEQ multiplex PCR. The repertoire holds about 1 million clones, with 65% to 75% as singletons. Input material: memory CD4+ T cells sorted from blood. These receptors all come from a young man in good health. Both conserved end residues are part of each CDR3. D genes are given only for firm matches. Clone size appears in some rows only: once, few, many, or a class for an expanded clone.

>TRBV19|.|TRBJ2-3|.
TGTGCCAGTGGGGCAGCGGGAGATACGCAGTATTTT
CASGAAGDTQYF
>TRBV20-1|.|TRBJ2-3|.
TGCAGTGCTAGGGGTAGGGATACGCAGTATTTT
CSARGRDTQYF
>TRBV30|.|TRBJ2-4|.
TGTGCCTGGAACCCGCTAGCCAAAAACATTCAGTACTTC
CAWNPLAKNIQYF
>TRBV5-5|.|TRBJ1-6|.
TGTGCCAGCAGCTTGGAACGTGCCGTATCACCCCTCCACTTT
CASSLERAVSPLHF
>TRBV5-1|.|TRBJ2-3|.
TGCGCCAGCAGCTTGGAGTGGGGGTCAGATACGCAGTATTTT
CASSLEWGSDTQYF
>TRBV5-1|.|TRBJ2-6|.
TGCGCCAGCAGCTGGGACATAATGGTCGGGGCCAACGTCCTGACTTTC
CASSWDIMVGANVLTF
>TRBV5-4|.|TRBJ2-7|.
TGTGCCAGCACCTCGGGCGGGGGCCTTAACTACGAGCAGTACTTC
CASTSGGGLNYEQYF
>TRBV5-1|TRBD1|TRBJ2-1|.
TGCGCCAGCAGCGGGGCAGGGGGCCAAGAGCAGTTCTTC
CASSGAGGQEQFF
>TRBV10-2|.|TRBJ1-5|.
TGCGCCAGCAGTGAAGTTCCCCCTAATCAGCCCCAGCATTTT
CASSEVPPNQPQHF
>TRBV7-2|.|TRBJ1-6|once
TGTGCCAGCAGCTCACAGGGAGACTATTCACCCCTCCACTTT
CASSSQGDYSPLHF
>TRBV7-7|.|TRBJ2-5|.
TGTGCTAGCAGCACGACGGGTCAAGAGACCCAGTACTTC
CASSTTGQETQYF
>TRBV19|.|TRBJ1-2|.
TGTGCCAGTATTGACAGAAACCCAGCTAACTATGGCTACACCTTC
CASIDRNPANYGYTF
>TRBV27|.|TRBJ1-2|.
TGTGCCAGCAGTTTCTCGGACACCTATGGCTACACCTTC
CASSFSDTYGYTF
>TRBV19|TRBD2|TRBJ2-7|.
TGTGCCAGTAGTAAAAATGGACTAGCGGGAGCGTCCGAGCAGTACTTC
CASSKNGLAGASEQYF
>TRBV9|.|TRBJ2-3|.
TGTGCCAGCAGCGTAGGAGTTTCCCCTAGCACAGATACGCAGTATTTT
CASSVGVSPSTDTQYF
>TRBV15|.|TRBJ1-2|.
TGTGCCACCAGCGGGGACGGAATCTATGGCTACACCTTC
CATSGDGIYGYTF
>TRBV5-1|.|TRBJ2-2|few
TGCGCCAGCAGCTTGATGGGGCGGAACACCGGGGAGCTGTTTTTT
CASSLMGRNTGELFF
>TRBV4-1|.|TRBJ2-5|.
TGCGCCAGCAGCCCGGGGTCAGGGAATGCGGAGACCCAGTACTTC
CASSPGSGNAETQYF
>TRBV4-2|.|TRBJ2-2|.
TGTGCCAGCAGCCAAGACCTTACGAGAACAGATAGGACCGGGGAGCTGTTTTTT
CASSQDLTRTDRTGELFF
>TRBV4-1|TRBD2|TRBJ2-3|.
TGCGCCAGCAGCCTCGGACTAGCGTTCGCCACAGATACGCAGTATTTT
CASSLGLAFATDTQYF
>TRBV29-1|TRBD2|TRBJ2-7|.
TGCAGCGTTGGGATCGGGACTACCCTCGGGGACGAGCAGTACTTC
CSVGIGTTLGDEQYF
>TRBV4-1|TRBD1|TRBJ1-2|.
TGCGCCAGCAGCCAAAGAGGGGACAGCTCTGGTGGCTACACCTTC
CASSQRGDSSGGYTF
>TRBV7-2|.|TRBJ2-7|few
TGTGCCAGCAGCCCTGCCCCCTACGAGCAGTACTTC
CASSPAPYEQYF
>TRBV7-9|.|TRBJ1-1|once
TGTGCCAGCAGCCCCCCGTTCTCGGGGCCTGTAGAAGCTTTCTTT
CASSPPFSGPVEAFF
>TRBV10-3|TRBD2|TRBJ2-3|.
TGTGCCATCAGTGAGTCGACTAGCGGCCGCCGTACTAGCACAGATACGCAGTATTTT
CAISESTSGRRTSTDTQYF
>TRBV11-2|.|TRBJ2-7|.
TGTGCCAGCAGCTTAGATCACAACTACGAGCAGTACTTC
CASSLDHNYEQYF
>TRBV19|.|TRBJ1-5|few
TGTGCCAGTACCAAACAGGGCAACAATCAGCCCCAGCATTTT
CASTKQGNNQPQHF
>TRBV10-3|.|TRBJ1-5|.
TGTGCCATCAGTGAGTCGATAAATGGGGCCCAGCATTTT
CAISESINGAQHF
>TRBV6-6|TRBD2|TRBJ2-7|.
TGTGCCAGCAGTCAGACTAGCGAATCCTACGAGCAGTACTTC
CASSQTSESYEQYF
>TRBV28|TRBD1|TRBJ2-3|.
TGTGCCAGCAGTACAGGGGGAAACCGGGGCTTTAGCACAGATACGCAGTATTTT
CASSTGGNRGFSTDTQYF
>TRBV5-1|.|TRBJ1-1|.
TGCGCCAGCAGCTTGGCGCTATCACAGGGCGGGAACACTGAAGCTTTCTTT
CASSLALSQGGNTEAFF
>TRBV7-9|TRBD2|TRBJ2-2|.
TGTGCCAGCAGTTCCTTTAGCGGGAGAGGTACCGGGGAGCTGTTTTTT
CASSSFSGRGTGELFF
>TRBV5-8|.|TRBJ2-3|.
TGTGCCAGCAGCTTGCCGGGAGAAACCGCAGATACGCAGTATTTT
CASSLPGETADTQYF